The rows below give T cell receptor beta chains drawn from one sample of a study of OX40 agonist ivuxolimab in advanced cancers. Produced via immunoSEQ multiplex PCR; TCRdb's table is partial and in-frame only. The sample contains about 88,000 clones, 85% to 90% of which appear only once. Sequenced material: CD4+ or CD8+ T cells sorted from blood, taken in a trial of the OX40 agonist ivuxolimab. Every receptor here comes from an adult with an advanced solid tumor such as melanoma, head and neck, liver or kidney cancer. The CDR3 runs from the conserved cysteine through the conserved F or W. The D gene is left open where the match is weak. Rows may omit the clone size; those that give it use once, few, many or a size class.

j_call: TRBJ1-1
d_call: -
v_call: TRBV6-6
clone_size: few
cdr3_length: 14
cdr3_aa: CASSYFSGNTEAFF
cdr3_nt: TGTGCCAGCAGTTACTTTTCCGGGAACACTGAAGCTTTCTTT

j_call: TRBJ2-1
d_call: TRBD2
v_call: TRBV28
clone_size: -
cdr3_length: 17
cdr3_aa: CASSLGGASGYYNEQFF
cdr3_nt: TGTGCCAGCAGTTTAGGTGGAGCTAGCGGGTACTACAATGAGCAGTTCTTC

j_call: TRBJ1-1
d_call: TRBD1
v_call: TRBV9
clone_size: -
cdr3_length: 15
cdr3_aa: CASSAMTGGDTEAFF
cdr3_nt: TGTGCCAGCAGCGCCATGACAGGGGGCGACACTGAAGCTTTCTTT

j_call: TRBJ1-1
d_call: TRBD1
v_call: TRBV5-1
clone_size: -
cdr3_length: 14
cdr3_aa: CASSPPTGYTEAFF
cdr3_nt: TGCGCCAGCAGCCCGCCGACAGGGTACACTGAAGCTTTCTTT

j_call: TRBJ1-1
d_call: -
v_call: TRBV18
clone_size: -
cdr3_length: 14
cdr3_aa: CASSPPFGFSEAFF
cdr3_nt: TGTGCCAGCTCACCACCGTTCGGGTTCTCTGAAGCTTTCTTT

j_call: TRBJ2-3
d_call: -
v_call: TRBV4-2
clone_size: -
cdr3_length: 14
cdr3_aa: CASSQDEGTDTQYF
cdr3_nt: TGTGCCAGCAGCCAAGATGAGGGAACAGATACGCAGTATTTT

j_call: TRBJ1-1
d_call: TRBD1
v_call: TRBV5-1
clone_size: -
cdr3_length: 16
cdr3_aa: CASSFRDRLLNTEAFF
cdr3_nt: TGCGCCAGCAGCTTCCGGGACAGGCTATTGAACACTGAAGCTTTCTTT

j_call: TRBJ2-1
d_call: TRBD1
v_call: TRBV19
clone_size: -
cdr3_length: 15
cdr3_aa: CASSIGGQGSNEQFF
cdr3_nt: TGTGCCAGTAGTATAGGGGGACAGGGCAGTAATGAGCAGTTCTTC

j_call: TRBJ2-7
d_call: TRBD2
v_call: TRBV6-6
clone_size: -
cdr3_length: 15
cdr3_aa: CASSYSPSGRDEQYF
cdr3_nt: TGTGCCAGCAGTTACTCACCTAGCGGGAGGGACGAGCAGTACTTC

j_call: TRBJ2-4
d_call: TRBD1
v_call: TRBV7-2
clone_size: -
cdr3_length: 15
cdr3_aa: CASSPQDRAGNIQYF
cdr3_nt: TGTGCCAGCAGCCCCCAGGACAGGGCTGGAAACATTCAGTACTTC

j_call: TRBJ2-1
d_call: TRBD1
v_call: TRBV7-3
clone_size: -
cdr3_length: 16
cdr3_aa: CASSSGQGRYYNEQFF
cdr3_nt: TGTGCCAGCAGCTCGGGACAGGGGCGATACTACAATGAGCAGTTCTTC

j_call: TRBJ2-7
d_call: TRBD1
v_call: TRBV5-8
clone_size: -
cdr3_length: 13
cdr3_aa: CASSKDRAYEQYF
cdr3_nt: TGTGCCAGCAGTAAGGACAGGGCCTACGAGCAGTACTTC

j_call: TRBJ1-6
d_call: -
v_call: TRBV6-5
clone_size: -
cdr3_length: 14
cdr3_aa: CASRISGEFAPLHF
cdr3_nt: TGTGCCAGCAGGATTTCAGGGGAGTTCGCACCCCTCCACTTT

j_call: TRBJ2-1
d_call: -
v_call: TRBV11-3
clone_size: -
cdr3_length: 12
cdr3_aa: CASSSLYNEQFF
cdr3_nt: TGTGCCAGCAGCTCCCTCTACAATGAGCAGTTCTTC

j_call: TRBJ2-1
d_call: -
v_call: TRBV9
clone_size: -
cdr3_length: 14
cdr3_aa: CASSVAVAGYEQFF
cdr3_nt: TGTGCCAGCAGCGTAGCGGTAGCAGGATATGAGCAGTTCTTC

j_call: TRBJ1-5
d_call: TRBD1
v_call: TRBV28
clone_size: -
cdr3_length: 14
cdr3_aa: CASSFTGGNQPQHF
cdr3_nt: TGTGCCAGCAGTTTTACAGGGGGAAACCAGCCCCAGCATTTT

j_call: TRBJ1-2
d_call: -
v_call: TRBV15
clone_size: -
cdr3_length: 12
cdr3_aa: CATSTSNYGYTF
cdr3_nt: TGTGCCACCAGCACTAGTAACTATGGCTACACCTTC

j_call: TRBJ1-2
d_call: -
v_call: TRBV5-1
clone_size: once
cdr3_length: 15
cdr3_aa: CASSLNGPGGYGYTF
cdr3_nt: TGCGCCAGCAGCTTGAATGGGCCGGGGGGCTATGGCTACACCTTC